Given below is one T cell receptor beta chain in context. Antigen specificity is unknown. These data are taken from a study of vaccination effects on CD4 cells after COVID-19. Overall study: Using viral peptide pools, the ViraFEST assay grew out antigen-specific CD4+ T cells prior to sequencing.

Germline V lookup: CDR1 LNHDA, CDR2 SQIVND (reference sequence). The CDR3 is made up of 17 amino acids. The V end lost 3 bases, the J end lost 0 bases, and 12 bases lay between the germline ends. The culture ran for around nine days before CD4+ T cells were isolated. Broader study findings: Clones that were induced by infection or by vaccine showed marked contraction late after vaccination.

Repertoires were generated with immunoSEQ multiplex PCR, while TCRdb's copy carries only in-frame clones and drops some. The data show tens of thousands of clones, around 70% seen once. V gene TRBV19 combines with J gene TRBJ1-6; possibly TRBD1 for D (6 bases). The specimen was CD4+ T cells from PBMCs cultured without peptide, collected before COVID-19 vaccination. This receptor was obtained from a human donor who received a COVID-19 vaccine. The DNA of the CDR3 is TGTGCCAGTAGTATGTACAGGGACAACTCCTATAATTCACCCCTCCACTTT. The encoded protein is CASSMYRDNSYNSPLHF.